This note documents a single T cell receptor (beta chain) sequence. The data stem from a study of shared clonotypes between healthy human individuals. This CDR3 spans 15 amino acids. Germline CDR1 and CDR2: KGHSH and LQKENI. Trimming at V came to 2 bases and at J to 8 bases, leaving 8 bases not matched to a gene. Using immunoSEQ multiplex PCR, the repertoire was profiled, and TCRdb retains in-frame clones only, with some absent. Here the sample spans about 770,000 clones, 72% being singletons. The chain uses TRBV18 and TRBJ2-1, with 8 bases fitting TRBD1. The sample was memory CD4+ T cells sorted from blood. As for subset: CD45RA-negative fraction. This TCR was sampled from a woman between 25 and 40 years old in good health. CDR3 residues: CASSPGTGSMDEQFF. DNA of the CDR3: TGTGCCAGCTCACCAGGGACAGGTTCAATGGATGAGCAGTTCTTC.